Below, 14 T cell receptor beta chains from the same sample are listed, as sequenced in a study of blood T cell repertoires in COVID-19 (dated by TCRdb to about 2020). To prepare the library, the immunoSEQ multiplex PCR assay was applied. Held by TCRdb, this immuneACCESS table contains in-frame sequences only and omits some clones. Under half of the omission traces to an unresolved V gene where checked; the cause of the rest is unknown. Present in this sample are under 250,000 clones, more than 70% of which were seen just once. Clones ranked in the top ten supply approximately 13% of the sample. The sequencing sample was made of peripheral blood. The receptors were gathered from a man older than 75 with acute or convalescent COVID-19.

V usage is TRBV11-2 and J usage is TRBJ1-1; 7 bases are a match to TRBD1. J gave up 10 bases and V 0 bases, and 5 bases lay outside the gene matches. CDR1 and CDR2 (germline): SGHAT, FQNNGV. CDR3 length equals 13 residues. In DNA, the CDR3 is TGTGCCAGCAGCTTAGAACCCAGGGGGGCAGCTTTCTTT. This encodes CASSLEPRGAAFF.

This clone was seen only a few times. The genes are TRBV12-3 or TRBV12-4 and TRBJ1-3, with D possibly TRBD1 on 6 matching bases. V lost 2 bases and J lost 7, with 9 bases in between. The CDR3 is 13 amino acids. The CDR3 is CASSLSQGNTIYF. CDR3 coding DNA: TGTGCCAGCAGTTTAAGTCAGGGGAACACCATATATTTT.

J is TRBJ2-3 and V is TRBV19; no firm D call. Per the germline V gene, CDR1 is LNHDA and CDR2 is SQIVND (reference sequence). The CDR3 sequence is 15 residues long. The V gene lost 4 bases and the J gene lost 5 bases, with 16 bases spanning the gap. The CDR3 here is CASSTSDIIGDTQYF. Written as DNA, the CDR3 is TGTGCCAGTAGTACCTCTGACATAATAGGAGATACGCAGTATTTT.

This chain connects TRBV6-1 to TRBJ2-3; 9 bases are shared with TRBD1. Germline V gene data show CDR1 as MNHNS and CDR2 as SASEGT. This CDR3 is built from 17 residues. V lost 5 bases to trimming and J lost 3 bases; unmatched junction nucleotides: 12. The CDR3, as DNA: TGTGCCAGCAGTAAAGAGGGACAGGGAACGGGAACAGATACGCAGTATTTT. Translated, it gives CASSKEGQGTGTDTQYF.

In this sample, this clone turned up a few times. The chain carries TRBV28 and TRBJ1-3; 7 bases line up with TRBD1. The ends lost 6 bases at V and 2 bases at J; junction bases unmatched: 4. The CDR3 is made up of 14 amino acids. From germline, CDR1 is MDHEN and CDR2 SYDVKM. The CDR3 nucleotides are TGTGCCAGCAGCCTTGGGACAGCTGGAAACACCATATATTTT. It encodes CASSLGTAGNTIYF.

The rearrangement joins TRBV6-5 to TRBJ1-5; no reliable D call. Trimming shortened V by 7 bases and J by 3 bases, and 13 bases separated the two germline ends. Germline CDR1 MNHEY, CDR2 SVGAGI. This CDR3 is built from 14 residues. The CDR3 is CASTAGRNNQPQHF. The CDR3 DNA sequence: TGTGCCAGCACGGCAGGAAGAAACAATCAGCCCCAGCATTTT.

This chain's CDR3 is CASSWRGRGYSGANVLTF. CDR3 DNA: TGTGCCAGCAGCTGGAGGGGTAGGGGCTACTCTGGGGCCAACGTCCTGACTTTC. The V and J genes are TRBV5-6 and TRBJ2-6; a weak D match, TRBD2 (6 bases). CDR1 and CDR2 (germline): SGHDT, YYEEEE. V lost 3 bases to trimming and J lost 0 bases, with 16 bases between them. CDR3 length: 18 residues.

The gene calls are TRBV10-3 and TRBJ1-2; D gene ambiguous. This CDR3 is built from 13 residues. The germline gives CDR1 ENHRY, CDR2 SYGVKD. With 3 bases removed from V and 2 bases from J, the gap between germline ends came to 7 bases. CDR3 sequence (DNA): TGTGCCATCAGTGATTCGGGGAACTATGGCTACACCTTC. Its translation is CAISDSGNYGYTF.

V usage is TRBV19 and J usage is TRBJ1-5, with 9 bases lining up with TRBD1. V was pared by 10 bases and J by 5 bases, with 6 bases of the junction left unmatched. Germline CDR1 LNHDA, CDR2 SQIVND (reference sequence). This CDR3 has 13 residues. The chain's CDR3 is CATQDRGDQPQHF. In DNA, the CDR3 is TGTGCCACTCAGGACAGGGGAGATCAGCCCCAGCATTTT.

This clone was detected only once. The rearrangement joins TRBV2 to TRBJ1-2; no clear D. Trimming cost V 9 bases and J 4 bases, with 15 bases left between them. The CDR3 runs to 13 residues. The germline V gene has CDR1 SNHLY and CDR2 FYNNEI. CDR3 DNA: TGTGCCAGGGTTACCCGGGGTTCCTATGGCTACACCTTC. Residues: CARVTRGSYGYTF. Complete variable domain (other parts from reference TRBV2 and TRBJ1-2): EPEVTQTPSHQVTQMGQEVILRCVPISNHLYFYWYRQILGQKVEFLVSFYNNEISEKSEIFDDQFSVERPDGSNFTLKIRSTKLEDSAMYFCARVTRGSYGYTFGSGTRLTVV.

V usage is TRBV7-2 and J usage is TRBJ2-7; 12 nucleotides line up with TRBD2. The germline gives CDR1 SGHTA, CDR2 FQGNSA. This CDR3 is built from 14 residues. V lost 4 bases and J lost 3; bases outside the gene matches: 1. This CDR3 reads CASSSTSGSYEQYF. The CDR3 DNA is TGTGCCAGCAGCTCGACTAGCGGGAGCTACGAGCAGTACTTC.

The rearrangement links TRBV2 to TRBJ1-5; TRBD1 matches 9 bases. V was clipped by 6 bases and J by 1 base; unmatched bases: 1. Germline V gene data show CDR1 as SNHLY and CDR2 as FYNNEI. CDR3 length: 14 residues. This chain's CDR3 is CASSGQGSNQPQHF. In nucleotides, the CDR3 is TGTGCCAGCAGCGGACAGGGGAGCAATCAGCCCCAGCATTTT.

The CDR3: CASSPRSSYNEQFF. CDR3 nucleotides: TGTGCCAGCTCACCTCGCAGCTCCTACAATGAGCAGTTCTTC. The chain couples TRBV18 to TRBJ2-1; D ambiguous. The CDR3 contains 14 residues. Looked up from germline, CDR1 is KGHSH and CDR2 is LQKENI. V was clipped by 3 bases and J by 0 bases, with 6 bases between them.

The CDR3 region is CASIGTGAKNIQYF. The CDR3 DNA reads TGTGCCAGTATAGGGACAGGGGCAAAAAACATTCAGTACTTC. V is TRBV19 and J is TRBJ2-4; TRBD1 matches 10 bases. Looked up from germline, CDR1 is LNHDA and CDR2 is SQIVND (reference sequence). V gave up 7 bases and J gave up 4 bases; unmatched junction bases: 4. The CDR3 covers 14 residues.